This T cell receptor (beta chain) was found in a study of blood T cell repertoires in COVID-19. Study context: From the United States, Italy and Spain came samples of acute and convalescent COVID-19.

Using immunoSEQ multiplex PCR, the repertoire was profiled, and TCRdb retains in-frame clones only, with some absent. The table lists 250,000 to 350,000 clones, approximately 80% of them singletons. The source is a woman aged 50 to 60 with active or convalescent COVID-19. Sequencing was performed on peripheral blood.

The CDR3 coding sequence is TGTGCCAGCAGCCCCTACGGGGGGGGAGAAGAGACCCAGTACTTC. The encoded protein is CASSPYGGGEETQYF. This chain connects TRBV7-8 to TRBJ2-5, with 8 positions matching TRBD2. CDR1 and CDR2 from the germline V gene are SGHVS and FQNEAQ. The CDR3 covers 15 residues. Losses at the gene ends were 5 bases for V and 3 bases for J; bases not matched to a gene: 8. Complete variable domain (other parts from reference TRBV7-8 and TRBJ2-5): GAGVSQSPRYKVAKRGQDVALRCDPISGHVSLFWYQQALGQGPEFLTYFQNEAQLDKSGLPSDRFFAERPEGSVSTLKIQRTQQEDSAVYLCASSPYGGGEETQYFGPGTRLLVL.